This TCR beta chain was identified in a study of OX40 agonist ivuxolimab in advanced cancers. Study-level findings and limits: Dose levels from 0.1 to 3.0 mg/kg saw CD4+ and CD8+ blood T cells expand clonally by week 6. There were, on average, more expanded clones in CD8+ T cells than in CD4+.

Generated by immunoSEQ multiplex PCR, the TCRdb table keeps only in-frame clones and is missing some. Among fewer than 85,000 clones listed, about nine tenths were seen once. Samples of blood were obtained at baseline, on cycle 4 day 1, and on cycle 7 day 1. This clone was observed once. No antigen is known for it. With V trimmed by 0 bases and J by 4 bases, 8 bases remained unmatched. CDR1 MNHEY and CDR2 SMNVEV come from the germline V gene (reference sequence). This CDR3 has 16 residues. This chain joins TRBV27 and TRBJ2-5, with 7 bases matching TRBD1. The TCR sequence derives from an adult with an advanced solid tumor such as melanoma, head and neck, liver or kidney cancer. Material: CD4+ or CD8+ T cells sorted from blood, obtained in a trial of the OX40 agonist ivuxolimab. CDR3: CASSLSGDRAGETQYF. The CDR3 nucleotides are TGTGCCAGCAGTTTATCGGGTGACAGGGCTGGAGAGACCCAGTACTTC.